This TCR beta chain was sequenced for a study of T cell repertoires in cytomegalovirus infection. Study-wide background: Signatures in public TCR beta sequences pointed to both CMV infection and matching HLA type.

As for this clonotype: Its cognate antigen is unknown.

With 4 bases clipped from V and 5 bases from J, the junction kept 6 bases outside the gene matches. Germline V gene data show CDR1 as LNHDA and CDR2 as SQIVND (reference sequence). The CDR3 length is 14 residues. From the reads, TCRdb called clonotypes with MiXCR, one entry per CDR3 protein. The sample holds fewer than 350,000 distinct CDR3 sequences, roughly 29% seen once. The clonotype originates from a human donor in good health (CMV status not recorded). Some clones in this sample may be carry-over from other donors' samples. The sequencing here drew on cultured PBMCs, taken from culture after CMV antigen stimulation. The chain uses TRBV19 and TRBJ2-7; 9 positions agree with TRBD1. The CDR3 is CASSRQGGIHEQYF. The CDR3, as DNA: TGTGCCAGTAGTAGACAGGGGGGAATCCACGAGCAGTACTTC.